This is a list of T cell receptor beta chains from one sample in a study of cytomegalovirus exposure and HLA in healthy donors. Generated by immunoSEQ multiplex PCR, the TCRdb table keeps only in-frame clones and is missing some. The sample consists of about 99,000 clones, around 77% of them appearing once. Sample: PBMCs. These receptors were obtained from a man aged 40-50 years in good health and CMV-seronegative. Each CDR3 is given with its conserved first and last residue. The order of the fields is D gene, clone size, J gene, V gene, CDR3 protein, CDR3 DNA. D genes are given only for firm matches. Size values are once, few and many counts, or a class for expanded clones, and some rows have none.

D gene: NA; clone size: NA; J gene: TRBJ1-1; V gene: TRBV5-6; CDR3 protein: CASSFGSQAFF; CDR3 DNA: TGTGCCAGCAGCTTTGGCAGTCAAGCTTTCTTT
D gene: NA; clone size: few; J gene: TRBJ2-7; V gene: TRBV4-1; CDR3 protein: CASRRKLYVYEQYF; CDR3 DNA: TGCGCCAGCAGAAGAAAGCTTTACGTCTACGAGCAGTACTTC
D gene: TRBD2; clone size: NA; J gene: TRBJ2-3; V gene: TRBV19; CDR3 protein: CASRDSGRALDTQYF; CDR3 DNA: TGTGCCAGTAGAGATAGCGGGAGGGCCCTAGATACGCAGTATTTT
D gene: TRBD1; clone size: NA; J gene: TRBJ1-1; V gene: TRBV18; CDR3 protein: CASSQRQGATNTEAFF; CDR3 DNA: TGTGCCAGCTCACAAAGACAGGGGGCGACGAACACTGAAGCTTTCTTT
D gene: NA; clone size: NA; J gene: TRBJ2-7; V gene: TRBV28; CDR3 protein: CASSPPAGHSYEQYF; CDR3 DNA: TGTGCCAGCAGTCCACCGGCAGGTCACTCCTACGAGCAGTACTTC
D gene: TRBD2; clone size: few; J gene: TRBJ2-1; V gene: TRBV30; CDR3 protein: CDWVREGGNEQFF; CDR3 DNA: TGTGACTGGGTGCGGGAGGGTGGGAATGAGCAGTTCTTC
D gene: NA; clone size: NA; J gene: TRBJ2-1; V gene: TRBV2; CDR3 protein: CASIRTTSYNEQFF; CDR3 DNA: TGTGCCAGCATTCGGACTACCTCCTACAATGAGCAGTTCTTC
D gene: NA; clone size: NA; J gene: TRBJ1-1; V gene: TRBV7-9; CDR3 protein: CASSSLAGGQNTEAFF; CDR3 DNA: TGTGCCAGCAGCTCCCTCGCGGGGGGCCAGAACACTGAAGCTTTCTTT
D gene: TRBD1; clone size: NA; J gene: TRBJ1-5; V gene: TRBV11-2; CDR3 protein: CASSLGDRGDQPQHF; CDR3 DNA: TGTGCCAGCAGCTTGGGGGACAGGGGAGATCAGCCCCAGCATTTT
D gene: TRBD2; clone size: NA; J gene: TRBJ2-7; V gene: TRBV6-5; CDR3 protein: CASKRTSVNYEQYF; CDR3 DNA: TGTGCCAGCAAGAGGACTAGCGTGAACTACGAGCAGTACTTC
D gene: NA; clone size: NA; J gene: TRBJ2-1; V gene: TRBV27; CDR3 protein: CAQNRVLDEQFF; CDR3 DNA: TGTGCCCAAAACAGGGTGCTCGATGAGCAGTTCTTC
D gene: TRBD1; clone size: NA; J gene: TRBJ2-2; V gene: TRBV7-8; CDR3 protein: CASSLVRTGGSHTGELFF; CDR3 DNA: TGTGCCAGCAGCTTAGTTCGGACAGGGGGCTCTCACACCGGGGAGCTGTTTTTT
D gene: NA; clone size: NA; J gene: TRBJ2-1; V gene: TRBV11-3; CDR3 protein: CASSRGTSHNEQFF; CDR3 DNA: TGTGCCAGCAGCCGGGGGACCTCCCACAATGAGCAGTTCTTC
D gene: NA; clone size: NA; J gene: TRBJ2-2; V gene: TRBV7-8; CDR3 protein: CASSRGTGNTGELFF; CDR3 DNA: TGTGCCAGCAGCAGGGGGACGGGGAACACCGGGGAGCTGTTTTTT
D gene: NA; clone size: once; J gene: TRBJ2-3; V gene: TRBV7-2; CDR3 protein: CASSLAVSGTDTQYF; CDR3 DNA: TGTGCCAGCAGCTTAGCCGTCTCTGGCACAGATACGCAGTATTTT
D gene: NA; clone size: NA; J gene: TRBJ2-5; V gene: TRBV10-1; CDR3 protein: CASSAGGLGEQYF; CDR3 DNA: TGCGCCAGCAGTGCAGGAGGACTCGGGGAGCAGTACTTC
D gene: TRBD1; clone size: few; J gene: TRBJ1-5; V gene: TRBV7-3; CDR3 protein: CASSHTDRAYQPQHF; CDR3 DNA: TGTGCCAGCAGCCACACCGACAGGGCTTATCAGCCCCAGCATTTT
D gene: NA; clone size: NA; J gene: TRBJ1-2; V gene: TRBV6-5; CDR3 protein: CASRALGGGLYGYTF; CDR3 DNA: TGTGCCAGCAGAGCCTTGGGGGGAGGGCTCTATGGCTACACCTTC
D gene: NA; clone size: once; J gene: TRBJ1-6; V gene: TRBV18; CDR3 protein: CASSPTIAGVDSPLHF; CDR3 DNA: TGTGCCAGCTCACCTACTATAGCGGGGGTAGATTCACCCCTCCACTTT
D gene: TRBD2; clone size: NA; J gene: TRBJ2-1; V gene: TRBV30; CDR3 protein: CAWSGAVAGYSHSEQFF; CDR3 DNA: TGTGCCTGGAGTGGTGCGGTAGCGGGGTATAGTCATAGTGAGCAGTTCTTC
D gene: TRBD2; clone size: NA; J gene: TRBJ2-1; V gene: TRBV5-4; CDR3 protein: CASSGGLATDEQFF; CDR3 DNA: TGTGCCAGCAGCGGGGGACTAGCTACCGATGAGCAGTTCTTC
D gene: NA; clone size: NA; J gene: TRBJ1-5; V gene: TRBV2; CDR3 protein: CASSEEQGIAQHF; CDR3 DNA: TGTGCCAGCAGTGAAGAGCAGGGGATCGCCCAGCATTTT
D gene: TRBD2; clone size: NA; J gene: TRBJ2-3; V gene: TRBV19; CDR3 protein: CASSSRRGNTDTQYF; CDR3 DNA: TGTGCCAGTAGTAGCCGGCGGGGGAACACAGATACGCAGTATTTT
D gene: NA; clone size: NA; J gene: TRBJ2-3; V gene: TRBV28; CDR3 protein: CASSLGGGSATQYF; CDR3 DNA: TGTGCCAGCAGTTTGGGTGGGGGGTCCGCTACGCAGTATTTT
D gene: NA; clone size: NA; J gene: TRBJ2-3; V gene: TRBV6-1; CDR3 protein: CASSGGRMVDTQYF; CDR3 DNA: TGTGCCAGCAGTGGAGGGAGAATGGTGGATACGCAGTATTTT
D gene: NA; clone size: NA; J gene: TRBJ1-2; V gene: TRBV4-1; CDR3 protein: CASSQEWEVNYGYTF; CDR3 DNA: TGCGCCAGCAGCCAAGAATGGGAGGTCAACTATGGCTACACCTTC
D gene: NA; clone size: NA; J gene: TRBJ1-5; V gene: TRBV18; CDR3 protein: CASSPSGSNQPQHF; CDR3 DNA: TGTGCCAGCTCACCATCAGGCAGTAATCAGCCCCAGCATTTT
D gene: TRBD1; clone size: NA; J gene: TRBJ1-5; V gene: TRBV5-5; CDR3 protein: CATGQANSNQPQHF; CDR3 DNA: TGTGCCACCGGACAGGCCAATAGCAATCAGCCCCAGCATTTT
D gene: NA; clone size: NA; J gene: TRBJ2-2; V gene: TRBV7-6; CDR3 protein: CASSLPGLNTGELFF; CDR3 DNA: TGTGCCAGCAGCTTACCGGGACTTAACACCGGGGAGCTGTTTTTT
D gene: NA; clone size: NA; J gene: TRBJ2-5; V gene: TRBV6-6; CDR3 protein: CASSYPQGGGETQYF; CDR3 DNA: TGTGCCAGCAGCTACCCACAGGGCGGCGGGGAGACCCAGTACTTC
D gene: TRBD1; clone size: NA; J gene: TRBJ2-7; V gene: TRBV29-1; CDR3 protein: CSVRQGPYEQYF; CDR3 DNA: TGCAGCGTCCGACAGGGGCCCTACGAGCAGTACTTC
D gene: TRBD2; clone size: NA; J gene: TRBJ2-1; V gene: TRBV19; CDR3 protein: CASSLTSGRGIDEQFF; CDR3 DNA: TGTGCCAGTAGTCTCACTAGCGGGAGGGGGATAGATGAGCAGTTCTTC
D gene: TRBD1; clone size: NA; J gene: TRBJ2-1; V gene: TRBV10-3; CDR3 protein: CAISESIRGQGAHEQFF; CDR3 DNA: TGTGCCATCAGTGAGTCGATTAGGGGACAGGGGGCCCATGAGCAGTTCTTC
D gene: TRBD2; clone size: NA; J gene: TRBJ2-3; V gene: TRBV5-4; CDR3 protein: CASSLAPGLAGFDTQYF; CDR3 DNA: TGTGCCAGCAGCTTGGCCCCGGGACTAGCGGGATTTGATACGCAGTATTTT
D gene: NA; clone size: NA; J gene: TRBJ1-5; V gene: TRBV5-6; CDR3 protein: CASSLYQQGGNQPQHF; CDR3 DNA: TGTGCCAGCAGCTTGTATCAACAGGGTGGCAATCAGCCCCAGCATTTT
D gene: NA; clone size: NA; J gene: TRBJ2-1; V gene: TRBV19; CDR3 protein: CASSSAGTYNEQFF; CDR3 DNA: TGTGCCAGTAGTTCTGCCGGGACCTACAATGAGCAGTTCTTC
D gene: TRBD1; clone size: NA; J gene: TRBJ1-2; V gene: TRBV11-1; CDR3 protein: CASSQAGGRGYTF; CDR3 DNA: TGTGCCAGCAGTCAAGCAGGGGGGCGAGGCTACACCTTC
D gene: TRBD2; clone size: NA; J gene: TRBJ2-1; V gene: TRBV18; CDR3 protein: CASSPTRAGREWLNEQFF; CDR3 DNA: TGTGCCAGCTCACCCACGCGGGCAGGGCGGGAGTGGCTAAATGAGCAGTTCTTC
D gene: NA; clone size: NA; J gene: TRBJ1-2; V gene: TRBV4-1; CDR3 protein: CASSLHPSSGYGYTF; CDR3 DNA: TGCGCCAGCAGCCTTCACCCTTCGAGTGGCTATGGCTACACCTTC
D gene: NA; clone size: few; J gene: TRBJ2-2; V gene: TRBV10-3; CDR3 protein: CAISGSTGELFF; CDR3 DNA: TGTGCCATCAGTGGCAGCACCGGGGAGCTGTTTTTT
D gene: NA; clone size: NA; J gene: TRBJ2-1; V gene: TRBV6-5; CDR3 protein: CASSCSTYNEQFF; CDR3 DNA: TGTGCCAGCAGTTGCTCAACTTACAATGAGCAGTTCTTC
D gene: TRBD1; clone size: NA; J gene: TRBJ2-2; V gene: TRBV6-5; CDR3 protein: CASNTGAGTGELFF; CDR3 DNA: TGTGCCAGCAACACAGGGGCGGGCACCGGGGAGCTGTTTTTT
D gene: NA; clone size: once; J gene: TRBJ2-1; V gene: TRBV5-8; CDR3 protein: CASRRIVNEQFF; CDR3 DNA: TGTGCCAGCAGGCGGATAGTGAATGAGCAGTTCTTC
D gene: TRBD2; clone size: NA; J gene: TRBJ2-1; V gene: TRBV2; CDR3 protein: CASSDLGLAAGYNEQFF; CDR3 DNA: TGTGCCAGCAGTGACCTGGGACTAGCGGCAGGCTACAATGAGCAGTTCTTC
D gene: TRBD1; clone size: NA; J gene: TRBJ1-1; V gene: TRBV28; CDR3 protein: CASSLPSRGLTEAFF; CDR3 DNA: TGTGCCAGCAGTTTACCATCCAGGGGGCTTACTGAAGCTTTCTTT
D gene: NA; clone size: NA; J gene: TRBJ2-7; V gene: TRBV2; CDR3 protein: CASNVRTYEQYF; CDR3 DNA: TGTGCCAGCAATGTCAGGACCTACGAGCAGTACTTC
D gene: TRBD1; clone size: NA; J gene: TRBJ2-3; V gene: TRBV9; CDR3 protein: CASSPRTGVSTDTQYF; CDR3 DNA: TGTGCCAGCAGCCCCCGGACAGGGGTTAGCACAGATACGCAGTATTTT
D gene: NA; clone size: few; J gene: TRBJ2-3; V gene: TRBV5-1; CDR3 protein: CASSFSDTDTQYF; CDR3 DNA: TGCGCCAGCAGCTTTAGTGACACAGATACGCAGTATTTT
D gene: NA; clone size: NA; J gene: TRBJ2-7; V gene: TRBV7-8; CDR3 protein: CASSLRTGDPYEQYF; CDR3 DNA: TGTGCCAGCAGCTTAAGAACGGGGGACCCCTACGAGCAGTACTTC
D gene: TRBD2; clone size: NA; J gene: TRBJ2-1; V gene: TRBV28; CDR3 protein: CASSSPPGTSGSRYEQFF; CDR3 DNA: TGTGCCAGCAGTTCTCCCCCAGGGACTAGCGGGAGTAGGTATGAGCAGTTCTTC
D gene: TRBD2; clone size: once; J gene: TRBJ2-5; V gene: TRBV7-9; CDR3 protein: CASSPSRGGRGQETQYF; CDR3 DNA: TGTGCCAGCAGCCCCTCACGGGGCGGGAGGGGGCAAGAGACCCAGTACTTC
D gene: NA; clone size: NA; J gene: TRBJ1-1; V gene: TRBV7-2; CDR3 protein: CASSLVTGNTEAFF; CDR3 DNA: TGTGCCAGCAGCTTAGTGACAGGGAACACTGAAGCTTTCTTT
D gene: NA; clone size: NA; J gene: TRBJ2-5; V gene: TRBV5-1; CDR3 protein: CASSLDSQRQETQYF; CDR3 DNA: TGCGCCAGCAGCTTGGACTCCCAGAGGCAAGAGACCCAGTACTTC
D gene: TRBD2; clone size: NA; J gene: TRBJ2-1; V gene: TRBV30; CDR3 protein: CAWSGTRFDEQFF; CDR3 DNA: TGTGCCTGGAGTGGGACTAGATTCGATGAGCAGTTCTTC
D gene: NA; clone size: NA; J gene: TRBJ2-3; V gene: TRBV7-6; CDR3 protein: CASSLGESGVGADTQYF; CDR3 DNA: TGTGCCAGCAGCTTAGGCGAGTCGGGAGTGGGAGCAGATACGCAGTATTTT